One sample yielded the 11 T cell receptor beta chains listed below, sequenced in a study of T-cell memory formation after mild COVID-19. One entry per CDR3 protein results from TCRdb running MiXCR on the 5' RACE reads. The sample holds fewer than 350,000 distinct CDR3 sequences, approximately 14% seen once. The source material was PBMCs or a T cell subset sorted from them (not recorded which). The receptors originated from a man younger than 35 who had mild COVID-19 (a few samples of this study predate the infection). Cell type and time point are not known.

V gene TRBV20-1 combines with J gene TRBJ1-3; D is unresolved. The CDR3 sequence is 14 residues long. Trimming cost V 6 bases and J 0 bases, with 12 bases left between them. Per the germline V gene, CDR1 is DFQATT and CDR2 is SNEGSKA (reference sequence). CDR3 amino acids: CSAPSDLSGNTIYF. For the CDR3, the DNA is TGCAGTGCACCTTCGGACCTCTCTGGAAACACCATATATTTT.

The rearrangement joins TRBV6-6 to TRBJ2-3; either TRBD1 or TRBD2 may fit D (5 bases each). This CDR3 is built from 21 residues. Trimming pared 6 bases from V and 6 bases from J, leaving 37 bases between. Germline values: CDR1 MNHNY, CDR2 SVGAGI (reference sequence). DNA of the CDR3: TGTGCCAGCAGGTTTTCGCAGGAGGTCAGACAGAAGCCCCCGCCTTTGGATACGCAGTATTTT. This sequence encodes CASRFSQEVRQKPPPLDTQYF.

This chain connects TRBV3-1 to TRBJ2-7, with a tentative D call TRBD1 (6 bases). CDR3 length: 12 amino acids. CDR1 and CDR2 from the germline V gene are LGHDT and YNNKEL (reference sequence). V was pared by 3 bases and J by 6 bases, with 9 bases between. The CDR3 reads CASSQGASEQYF. In DNA form, the CDR3 reads TGTGCCAGCAGCCAGGGGGCGAGCGAGCAGTACTTC.

The rearrangement joins TRBV25-1 to TRBJ1-2; no reliable D call. The V end was cut by 2 bases, the J end by 3 bases, with 7 bases between. Germline V gene lookup returns CDR1 MGHDK and CDR2 SYGVNS. The CDR3 extends over 13 amino acids. CDR3 nucleotide sequence: TGTGCCAGCAGTGAACTGGCGGACTATGGCTACACCTTC. It yields the protein CASSELADYGYTF.

This clonotype showed up just a few times. This chain links TRBV11-2 with TRBJ2-5; 12 bases agree with TRBD2. The J segment lost 4 bases and the V segment lost 5 bases, leaving 5 bases of the junction unmatched. This CDR3 spans 15 amino acids. Germline V gene lookup returns CDR1 SGHAT and CDR2 FQNNGV. The CDR3 DNA reads as TGTGCCAGCAGCCCAGGACTAGCGGGGTCAGAGACCCAGTACTTC. Protein sequence: CASSPGLAGSETQYF.

Only a few counts were recorded for this clonotype. The chain combines TRBV19 with TRBJ2-7; 7 nucleotides line up with TRBD2. Germline V gene data show CDR1 as LNHDA and CDR2 as SQIVND (reference sequence). The trim removed 4 bases at V and 3 bases at J, leaving 6 bases unmatched. This CDR3 has 14 amino acids. CDR3: CASSSQAGIYEQYF. CDR3 nucleotides: TGTGCCAGTAGTAGCCAAGCGGGAATCTACGAGCAGTACTTC. The entire variable domain, with the rest obtained from reference TRBV19 and TRBJ2-7, is as follows: DGGITQSPKYLFRKEGQNVTLSCEQNLNHDAMYWYRQDPGQGLRLIYYSQIVNDFQKGDIAEGYSVSREKKESFPLTVTSAQKNPTAFYLCASSSQAGIYEQYFGPGTRLTVT.

The chain has TRBV5-1 and TRBJ2-3; either TRBD1 or TRBD2 may supply D (5 bases each). Germline values: CDR1 SGHRS, CDR2 YFSETQ. The CDR3 runs to 15 residues. V lost 4 bases to trimming and J lost 0 bases, with 12 bases between them. CDR3 sequence: CASSGDPVSTDTQYF. CDR3 DNA: TGCGCCAGCAGCGGGGACCCGGTTAGCACAGATACGCAGTATTTT. The whole variable domain, filled in from reference TRBV5-1 and TRBJ2-3, reads KAGVTQTPRYLIKTRGQQVTLSCSPISGHRSVSWYQQTPGQGLQFLFEYFSETQRNKGNFPGRFSGRQFSNSRSEMNVSTLELGDSALYLCASSGDPVSTDTQYFGPGTRLTVL.

This clonotype was picked up many times. CDR3 DNA sequence: TGCAGTGCTAGTGAGGGGCAGGGGGGCTATGGCTACACCTTC. Translated: CSASEGQGGYGYTF. This sequence joins TRBV20-1 and TRBJ1-2, with 7 bases identical to TRBD1. V lost 3 bases and J lost 4; bases outside the gene matches: 8. Germline CDR1 is DFQATT and CDR2 is SNEGSKA (reference sequence). CDR3 length: 14 amino acids.

The genes are TRBV12-3 or TRBV12-4 and TRBJ1-5; D ambiguous. V was cut by 3 bases and J by 4 bases, with 10 bases left in between. This CDR3 contains 14 residues. CDR3 nucleotides: TGTGCCAGCAGTTTTATGGGAGGTAATCAGCCCCAGCATTTT. Translating gives CASSFMGGNQPQHF.

V and J are TRBV20-1 and TRBJ2-7, with 7 positions matching TRBD2. The CDR3 spans 14 residues. V lost 3 bases and J lost 1; bases outside the gene matches: 6. Per the germline V gene, CDR1 is DFQATT and CDR2 is SNEGSKA (reference sequence). CDR3 nucleotides: TGCAGTGCTAGGCGGGGGTCACTTTCCTACGAGCAGTACTTC. Its translation: CSARRGSLSYEQYF.

Only a few counts were recorded for this clonotype. The rearrangement uses TRBV7-9 and TRBJ2-5, with TRBD1 identical over 11 bases. Germline V lookup: CDR1 SEHNR, CDR2 FQNEAQ (reference sequence). The CDR3 spans 15 residues. V lost 5 bases, J lost 5 bases, and 7 bases stayed unmatched. The CDR3 sequence: CASSRRTGGSETQYF. In nucleotides, the CDR3 is TGTGCCAGCAGCAGACGGACAGGGGGCTCCGAGACCCAGTACTTC.